Each of the 25 T cell receptor beta chains below was sequenced from the same sample in a study of shared clonotypes between healthy human individuals. The data were produced by immunoSEQ multiplex PCR, yet TCRdb's version contains in-frame clones alone and is incomplete. The data contain 2 million to 2.5 million clones, 80% to 95% of them seen just once; the ten biggest clones take up about 0.39%. The sample was naive CD4+ T cells from PBMCs. Subset denoted: CD45RA+ positively selected. The receptors here all came from a man younger than 35 in good health. Some clones in this sample may be carry-over from other donors' samples.

With respect to this clone: Other nucleotide sequences in the sample specify the same CDR3. The rearrangement uses TRBV18 and TRBJ2-2; possible D gene TRBD1, 5 bases. Germline loops: CDR1 KGHSH, CDR2 LQKENI. The CDR3 spans 15 residues. With 3 bases removed from V and 2 bases from J, the gap between germline ends came to 10 bases. The CDR3 bases are TGTGCCAGCTCACCTCGACAGCCAAACACCGGGGAGCTGTTTTTT. It encodes CASSPRQPNTGELFF.

The chain uses TRBV7-8 and TRBJ1-1, with D unresolved. Germline V CDR1 and CDR2: SGHVS, FQNEAQ. This CDR3 spans 14 amino acids. V dropped 2 bases and J dropped 4 bases, with 11 bases sitting between them. The CDR3 reads CASSLSADGTEAFF. In nucleotides, the CDR3 is TGTGCCAGCAGCTTATCTGCGGACGGCACTGAAGCTTTCTTT.

This chain connects TRBV5-1 to TRBJ1-1, with D possibly matching TRBD1 (6 bases). The CDR3 consists of 14 residues. Germline CDR1 reads SGHRS; CDR2 reads YFSETQ. The ends were cut back, 7 bases at V and 2 bases at J, with 15 bases in the middle. CDR3 sequence: CASGGADTNTEAFF. The CDR3 DNA sequence: TGCGCCAGCGGGGGGGCAGACACTAACACTGAAGCTTTCTTT. The whole variable domain, remainder taken from reference TRBV5-1 and TRBJ1-1, is KAGVTQTPRYLIKTRGQQVTLSCSPISGHRSVSWYQQTPGQGLQFLFEYFSETQRNKGNFPGRFSGRQFSNSRSEMNVSTLELGDSALYLCASGGADTNTEAFFGQGTRLTVV.

CDR3 nucleotide sequence: TGTGCCAGCAGCTACCCTCAGGGGCTAAGTAACTATGGCTACACCTTC. Protein: CASSYPQGLSNYGYTF. The rearrangement uses TRBV28 and TRBJ1-2; perhaps TRBD1 as D (6 bases). The ends were cut back, 6 bases at V and 1 base at J, with 18 bases in the middle. CDR3 length equals 16 residues. Germline assignment: CDR1 MDHEN and CDR2 SYDVKM.

This clone was seen just once. The chain links TRBV15 to TRBJ1-1; D is uncertain. Trimming took 5 bases from V and 3 from J, leaving 10 bases between them. Germline CDR1 reads LNHNV; CDR2 reads YYDKDF (reference sequence). This CDR3 has 13 amino acids. This chain's CDR3 is CATSRQLDTEAFF. For the CDR3, the DNA is TGTGCCACCAGCCGGCAGTTGGACACTGAAGCTTTCTTT.

The chain uses TRBV5-4 and TRBJ2-5; weak D call: TRBD2 (5 bases). Trimming pared 4 bases from V and 0 bases from J, leaving 10 bases between. The germline V gene has CDR1 SGHNT and CDR2 YYREEE (reference sequence). The CDR3 spans 14 residues. The CDR3 loop is CASSRTAYQETQYF. The CDR3 DNA sequence: TGTGCCAGCAGCCGGACTGCTTACCAAGAGACCCAGTACTTC.

The J gene is TRBJ2-1, the V gene TRBV19; TRBD1 aligns across 8 bases. The CDR3 length is 16 residues. CDR1 and CDR2 (germline): LNHDA, SQIVND (reference sequence). The J segment lost 8 bases and the V segment lost 4 bases, leaving 13 bases of the junction unmatched. The CDR3 DNA reads TGTGCCAGTAGTAGAGGGGACAGGCGGACTTGGGATGAGCAGTTCTTC. Translation gives CASSRGDRRTWDEQFF.

V is TRBV5-1 and J is TRBJ2-2; no clear D. The germline gives CDR1 SGHRS, CDR2 YFSETQ. The CDR3 contains 15 residues. Trimming cost V 4 bases and J 0 bases, with 10 bases left between them. DNA for the CDR3: TGCGCCAGCAGCGGCCAGCTCTCGAACACCGGGGAGCTGTTTTTT. Residues: CASSGQLSNTGELFF. The whole variable domain, filled in from reference TRBV5-1 and TRBJ2-2, reads KAGVTQTPRYLIKTRGQQVTLSCSPISGHRSVSWYQQTPGQGLQFLFEYFSETQRNKGNFPGRFSGRQFSNSRSEMNVSTLELGDSALYLCASSGQLSNTGELFFGEGSRLTVL.

The J gene is TRBJ2-7, the V gene TRBV15; D may be TRBD1 or TRBD2 (5 bases each). The CDR3 loop spans 15 amino acids. From germline, CDR1 is LNHNV and CDR2 YYDKDF (reference sequence). Trimming took 0 bases from V and 0 from J, leaving 9 bases between them. The CDR3 bases are TGTGCCACCAGCAGAGATTTTGGGGGCTCCTACGAGCAGTACTTC. The encoded protein is CATSRDFGGSYEQYF. The full variable domain, rest sourced from reference TRBV15 and TRBJ2-7, is DAMVIQNPRYQVTQFGKPVTLSCSQTLNHNVMYWYQQKSSQAPKLLFHYYDKDFNNEADTPDNFQSRRPNTSFCFLDIRSPGLGDTAMYLCATSRDFGGSYEQYFGPGTRLTVT.

The chain joins TRBV4-2 to TRBJ1-2; 7 nucleotides match TRBD1. This CDR3 is 14 amino acids long. Germline V gene data show CDR1 as LGHNA and CDR2 as YNFKEQ. The V gene end was trimmed by 6 bases and the J gene end by 8 bases; junction bases not matched to a gene: 12. The CDR3 nucleotides read TGTGCCAGCAGGGAGATGGAGGGGGCGAACGGCTACACCTTC. Translating it yields CASREMEGANGYTF.

As to this clone: One end of the junction is discordant with germline, which a read error may explain. V and J are TRBV7-8 and TRBJ1-5, with D possibly being TRBD1 (5 bases). Germline V gives CDR1 SGHVS, CDR2 FQNEAQ. This CDR3 is built from 13 residues. The DNA of the CDR3 is TGTGCCAGCAGCTTAGCCCGGGAGAAGGTTGGGGCTTTT. Its protein product is CASSLAREKVGAF.

The rearrangement links TRBV10-1 to TRBJ1-1; unclear D gene. The CDR3 sequence is 14 residues long. Germline CDR1 WNHNN, CDR2 SYGVQD (reference sequence). Trimming took off 2 bases at V and 0 bases at J, with 7 bases between the two ends. The CDR3 nucleotides read TGCGCCAGCAGTGAGCACAGCGTGAACACTGAAGCTTTCTTT. It codes for CASSEHSVNTEAFF.

This chain links TRBV2 with TRBJ1-2; TRBD1 matches at 9 bases. The germline gives CDR1 SNHLY, CDR2 FYNNEI. The V and J ends lost 7 bases and 6 bases, in that order; junction bases with no gene match: 9. CDR3 length: 14 amino acids. This CDR3 reads CASTLQGATDGYTF. CDR3 nucleotides: TGTGCCAGCACCTTACAGGGGGCCACGGATGGCTACACCTTC.

The chain links TRBV19 to TRBJ2-7, with a tentative D call TRBD2 (7 bases). Germline CDR1 is LNHDA and CDR2 is SQIVND (reference sequence). The CDR3 has 15 residues. V shed 5 bases and J shed 2 bases, with 16 bases lying between them. The CDR3 here is CASSLRAGAPYEQYF. Here the CDR3 DNA reads TGTGCCAGTAGTTTAAGGGCGGGGGCCCCCTACGAGCAGTACTTC.

This chain connects TRBV28 to TRBJ2-7, with no clear D. V was shortened by 4 bases and J by 3 bases, with 16 bases between the two germline ends. This CDR3 region has 15 residues. Germline CDR1 reads MDHEN; CDR2 reads SYDVKM. In DNA form, the CDR3 reads TGTGCCAGCAGTTCCACTGGCGAGACAAGCTACGAGCAGTACTTC. Protein product: CASSSTGETSYEQYF.

The table lists this clone with a count of one. The CDR3 protein is CATGGTSGSNEQFF. CDR3 nucleotide sequence: TGTGCCACCGGAGGGACTAGCGGGAGCAATGAGCAGTTCTTC. The chain is built from TRBV27 and TRBJ2-1; 14 bases match TRBD2. Germline values: CDR1 MNHEY, CDR2 SMNVEV (reference sequence). The CDR3 runs 14 residues. After removal of 10 bases from V and 6 bases from J, the junction contained 5 bases not matched to a gene.

The DNA for the CDR3 is TGTGCCAGCTCCTGGACTAGCGGTGGGCAGTATTTT. Protein product: CASSWTSGGQYF. This rearrangement joins TRBV2 to TRBJ2-3; 10 bases are shared with TRBD2. Germline V gene lookup returns CDR1 SNHLY and CDR2 FYNNEI. There are 12 residues in the CDR3. V lost 8 bases and J lost 11; bases outside the gene matches: 7.

The chain uses TRBV6-5 and TRBJ1-2; no reliable D call. The germline V gene has CDR1 MNHEY and CDR2 SVGAGI. V shed 0 bases and J shed 12 bases, with 8 bases lying between them. This CDR3 comprises 11 residues. The CDR3 DNA sequence: TGTGCCAGCAGTTACTCGGGTAGGGACACCTTC. It specifies CASSYSGRDTF.

For this clone: Other DNA sequences in the same sample also yield this CDR3. The chain is built from TRBV7-2 and TRBJ2-3; a possible D gene is TRBD1 (6 bases). The CDR3 covers 15 residues. V shed 1 base and J shed 3 bases, with 11 bases lying between them. Germline V gene lookup returns CDR1 SGHTA and CDR2 FQGNSA. The CDR3 sequence: CASSLGGTRTDTQYF. For the CDR3, the DNA is TGTGCCAGCAGCTTAGGAGGGACACGAACAGATACGCAGTATTTT.

This chain uses TRBV7-8 with TRBJ1-1; the D is unclear. The CDR3 sequence is 15 residues long. The germline V gene encodes CDR1 SGHVS and CDR2 FQNEAQ. The V end was cut by 4 bases, the J end by 5 bases, with 17 bases between. The CDR3 DNA sequence: TGTGCCAGCAGCTCAGCATCCCTGGTGATAACTGAAGCTTTCTTT. Its translation: CASSSASLVITEAFF.

This clone was seen only once. This sequence joins TRBV5-1 and TRBJ2-4; either TRBD1 or TRBD2 may fit D (5 bases each). Germline CDR1 SGHRS, CDR2 YFSETQ. The V and J ends lost 4 bases and 4 bases respectively, with 21 bases between them. This CDR3 is 17 amino acids long. CDR3 residues: CASSPLPQLGDKNIQYF. The DNA for the CDR3 is TGCGCCAGCAGCCCACTCCCTCAATTGGGGGATAAAAACATTCAGTACTTC.

The chain is built from TRBV5-5 and TRBJ1-5; no clear D. V lost 0 bases and J lost 3, with 7 bases in between. Germline CDR1 is SGHKS and CDR2 is YYEKEE (reference sequence). The CDR3 runs to 14 residues. The CDR3, as DNA: TGTGCCAGCAGCTTGGCGGGGATCAATCAGCCCCAGCATTTT. Encoded protein: CASSLAGINQPQHF.

This clone was seen a single time. The CDR3 coding sequence is TGTGCCAGCAGCTTAATTAGTTTGAAGGCGGATCGCGAGCAGTACTTC. Protein product: CASSLISLKADREQYF. The chain recombines TRBV7-9 with TRBJ2-7, with no clear D. V gave up 2 bases and J gave up 6 bases, with 20 bases separating them. Germline CDR1 SEHNR, CDR2 FQNEAQ (reference sequence). This CDR3 contains 16 residues.

The genes are TRBV7-9 and TRBJ1-1; 8 nucleotides line up with TRBD1. The CDR3 consists of 15 residues. After removal of 5 bases from V and 3 bases from J, the junction contained 8 bases not matched to a gene. Germline V gene sequence: CDR1 SEHNR, CDR2 FQNEAQ (reference sequence). The CDR3 loop reads CASSPRTGYDTEAFF. The CDR3, as DNA: TGTGCCAGCAGCCCAAGGACAGGGTACGACACTGAAGCTTTCTTT.

The V call is TRBV6-1, the J call TRBJ2-5, with 12 nucleotides matching TRBD2. The CDR3 has 15 residues. From germline, CDR1 is MNHNS and CDR2 SASEGT. V shed 6 bases and J 5 bases; nucleotides not matched to a gene: 7. DNA of the CDR3: TGTGCCAGCAGCGCAACTAGCGGGAGGTTTGAGACCCAGTACTTC. It yields the protein CASSATSGRFETQYF.